A single sample gave rise to the 30 T cell receptor beta chains below, sequenced in a study of T cells in Graves' hyperthyroidism and ophthalmopathy. Amplified regions were TCR beta CDR3 sequences from RNA transcripts. The TCR CDR3 was amplified in a first-round RT-PCR using the HTBI primer set. TCRdb re-derived calls from the multiplex PCR reads in MiXCR, one entry per CDR3 protein. The table records fewer than 600,000 distinct CDR3 sequences, 13% to 15% of them present only once. Sequencing was carried out using blood. The receptors were sampled from a woman aged 35 to 49 with Graves' hyperthyroidism.

There are a few counts of this clonotype. The J gene is TRBJ2-4, the V gene TRBV18; D not certain. V shed 2 bases and J shed 1 base, with 9 bases lying between them. Germline CDR1 and CDR2: KGHSH and LQKENI. The CDR3 has 15 amino acids. CDR3 sequence (DNA): TGTGCCAGCTCACCAAACACTAACGCCAAAAACATTCAGTACTTC. Amino acids: CASSPNTNAKNIQYF.

This clonotype was picked up many times. The rearrangement links TRBV28 to TRBJ2-7; weak D call: TRBD2 (5 bases). The CDR3 has 16 residues. The V gene's germline CDR1 is MDHEN and CDR2 SYDVKM. The ends were cut back, 3 bases at V and 4 bases at J, with 19 bases in the middle. CDR3 bases: TGTGCCAGCAGTTTCCCCGGTTCCAGCGGTGGGTACGAGCAGTACTTC. Its protein is CASSFPGSSGGYEQYF.

The rearrangement links TRBV12-3 or TRBV12-4 to TRBJ2-5; D gene uncertain. The CDR3 contains 13 residues. Trimming took 6 bases from V and 5 from J, leaving 13 bases between them. DNA for the CDR3: TGTGCCAGCAGCAAGAGTGTATTGGAGACCCAGTACTTC. Its translation: CASSKSVLETQYF.

The sample holds a few counts of this clonotype. V and J are TRBV5-1 and TRBJ1-1; weak D call: TRBD1 (5 bases). The CDR3 is 15 residues long. V was trimmed by 0 bases and J by 2 bases, leaving 11 bases between them. Per the germline V gene, CDR1 is SGHRS and CDR2 is YFSETQ. DNA for the CDR3: TGCGCCAGCAGCTTGGATAGGGGCCCTAACACTGAAGCTTTCTTT. It encodes CASSLDRGPNTEAFF.

This clonotype was picked up many times. CDR3 sequence: CAIRPVAGNTEAFF. The CDR3, as DNA: TGTGCCATCAGGCCCGTGGCGGGGAACACTGAAGCTTTCTTT. The chain recombines TRBV10-3 with TRBJ1-1; no clear D. The germline V gene has CDR1 ENHRY and CDR2 SYGVKD. Deletions cut 6 bases from V and 1 base from J, with 12 bases between. The CDR3 is 14 amino acids.

The rearrangement uses TRBV6-2 or TRBV6-3 and TRBJ1-2; D perhaps matches TRBD1 (5 bases). CDR3 size: 13 residues. Trimming left V 6 bases short and J 5 bases short, with 13 bases between. Germline values: CDR1 MNHEY, CDR2 SVGEGT. CDR3 region: CASRGTALYGYTF. The CDR3 DNA follows: TGTGCCAGCAGGGGGACGGCTCTTTATGGCTACACCTTC.

At least ten counts were recorded for this clonotype. The chain couples TRBV7-2 to TRBJ2-3; the match to TRBD1 covers 7 bases. CDR1 and CDR2 from the germline V gene are SGHTA and FQGNSA. Losses at the gene ends were 0 bases for V and 2 bases for J; bases not matched to a gene: 17. CDR3 length: 20 residues. The CDR3 DNA reads as TGTGCCAGCAGCTTAGCGACAGGGCCTCTCAGGAGCGCATTCACAGATACGCAGTATTTT. It specifies CASSLATGPLRSAFTDTQYF.

This clonotype appeared many times. Written as DNA, the CDR3 is TGTGCCAGCAGCCGGGACCTCACAGATACGCAGTATTTT. Amino acid sequence: CASSRDLTDTQYF. The V call is TRBV3-1, the J call TRBJ2-3; the D gene could be TRBD1 or TRBD2 (5 bases each). Trimming removed 4 bases at V and 2 bases at J, with 7 bases between. The CDR3 extends over 13 amino acids. In germline, CDR1 is LGHDT, CDR2 YNNKEL (reference sequence).

This clonotype was detected a few times. This rearrangement joins TRBV28 to TRBJ1-2; D is ambiguous. Germline CDR1 MDHEN, CDR2 SYDVKM. V was clipped by 5 bases and J by 8 bases, with 15 bases between them. The CDR3 is 13 amino acids. The CDR3 reads CASSALHGVGYTF. CDR3 DNA: TGTGCCAGCAGTGCCTTACACGGGGTGGGCTACACCTTC.

J is TRBJ1-3 and V is TRBV6-5; D not certain. CDR1 and CDR2 (germline): MNHEY, SVGAGI. The CDR3 is 15 amino acids. The germline V and J ends were trimmed by 0 bases and 1 base, with 7 bases remaining between them. The DNA of the CDR3 is TGTGCCAGCAGTTACTCAAGGGAATCTGGAAACACCATATATTTT. Encoded protein: CASSYSRESGNTIYF.

This clonotype was counted many times. This sequence joins TRBV11-1 and TRBJ1-1; no clear D. Looked up from germline, CDR1 is SGHAT and CDR2 is FQDESV (reference sequence). Trimming took off 1 base at V and 4 bases at J, with 10 bases between the two ends. This CDR3 spans 14 amino acids. Written as DNA, the CDR3 is TGTGCCAGCAGCTTAGTTCTCAGTGGCACTGAAGCTTTCTTT. It specifies CASSLVLSGTEAFF.

Of note for this clonotype: Without the conserved terminal phenylalanine or tryptophan, this CDR3 likely stems from a read error. This rearrangement joins TRBV4-1 to TRBJ2-3; no reliable D call. Germline V gene data show CDR1 as MGHRA and CDR2 as YSYEKL. V lost 0 bases, J lost 0 bases, and 10 bases lay in between. The CDR3 runs to 16 residues. In nucleotides, the CDR3 is TGCGCCAGCAGCCAAGAGTACAGTACCAGCACAGATACGCAGTATTCT. Its protein product is CASSQEYSTSTDTQYS.

This clonotype turned up a few times. V gene TRBV29-1 combines with J gene TRBJ1-5; 11 positions agree with TRBD1. From germline, CDR1 is SQVTM and CDR2 ANQGSEA. The J segment lost 0 bases and the V segment lost 4 bases, leaving 11 bases of the junction unmatched. The CDR3 consists of 18 residues. The CDR3 is CSVAGTGTGGFSNQPQHF. The CDR3 nucleotides are TGCAGCGTTGCCGGAACCGGGACAGGGGGATTTAGCAATCAGCCCCAGCATTTT.

There are many counts of this clonotype. J is TRBJ1-1 and V is TRBV6-2 or TRBV6-3; 7 bases are shared with TRBD1. This CDR3 is 17 amino acids long. The ends lost 6 bases at V and 4 bases at J; junction bases unmatched: 17. Germline lookup yields CDR1 MNHEY and CDR2 SVGEGT. This chain's CDR3 is CASSFSQALPGGTEAFF. CDR3 nucleotides: TGTGCCAGCAGCTTCTCACAAGCTTTGCCAGGGGGCACTGAAGCTTTCTTT.

This clonotype was seen a few times. J is TRBJ2-2 and V is TRBV14, with 9 bases matching TRBD2. The germline V gene encodes CDR1 SGHDN and CDR2 FVKESK. The CDR3 covers 15 residues. V shed 6 bases and J 1 base; nucleotides not matched to a gene: 3. The CDR3 DNA reads TGTGCCAGCAGGACTAGCGGAAGGAACACCGGGGAGCTGTTTTTT. Amino acids: CASRTSGRNTGELFF.

There are many counts of this clonotype. V is TRBV12-3 or TRBV12-4 and J is TRBJ2-7, with 11 bases identical to TRBD2. The CDR3 totals 17 residues. The J segment lost 3 bases and the V segment lost 2 bases, leaving 9 bases of the junction unmatched. CDR3: CASSLSPAGTSGYEQYF. The CDR3 DNA reads TGTGCCAGCAGTTTATCTCCCGCCGGGACTAGCGGCTACGAGCAGTACTTC.

This clonotype occurred many times. The rearrangement joins TRBV27 to TRBJ2-3; a possible D gene is TRBD2 (5 bases). In germline, CDR1 is MNHEY, CDR2 SMNVEV (reference sequence). This CDR3 has 15 amino acids. Trimming stripped 2 bases from V and 0 bases from J, with 9 bases between. The CDR3, as DNA: TGTGCCAGCAGTTTAGGACTGGGTAGCACAGATACGCAGTATTTT. This gives the protein CASSLGLGSTDTQYF.

The chain links TRBV20-1 to TRBJ2-3; TRBD2 aligns across 8 bases. CDR1 is DFQATT and CDR2 is SNEGSKA in the germline V gene (reference sequence). The CDR3 is made up of 14 amino acids. V lost 4 bases, J lost 2 bases, and 5 bases stayed unmatched. The CDR3 reads CSAISGGSTDTQYF. CDR3 in DNA: TGCAGTGCTATCTCGGGGGGGTCCACAGATACGCAGTATTTT.

This clonotype has at least ten counts. The V call is TRBV2, the J call TRBJ2-2, with TRBD2 identical over 11 bases. The CDR3 covers 19 residues. Germline CDR1 and CDR2: SNHLY and FYNNEI. Unmatched junction bases numbered 15, after V lost 7 bases and J lost 2 bases. CDR3: CASNSLAGEGRVNTGELFF. DNA of the CDR3: TGTGCCAGCAATTCACTAGCGGGAGAAGGCAGGGTAAACACCGGGGAGCTGTTTTTT.

As regards this clonotype: Possible read error: a much larger clone is one base away. The chain is built from TRBV27 and TRBJ1-5; 11 nucleotides align to TRBD1. Per germline, CDR1 MNHEY and CDR2 SMNVEV (reference sequence). The CDR3 consists of 15 residues. Unmatched junction bases numbered 6, after V lost 4 bases and J lost 7 bases. As DNA, the CDR3 is TGTGCCAGCAGTTCGGGACAGGGGGTGGGGCAGCCCCAGCATTTT. It specifies CASSSGQGVGQPQHF.

This clonotype was seen ten or more times. The V and J genes are TRBV13 and TRBJ2-5; the match to TRBD1 covers 11 bases. V lost 6 bases to trimming and J lost 3 bases; unmatched junction nucleotides: 9. CDR1 and CDR2 (germline): PRHDT, FYEKMQ (reference sequence). The CDR3 is 16 amino acids. CDR3: CASRQPGQGGKETQYF. CDR3 sequence (DNA): TGTGCCAGCAGGCAACCGGGACAGGGGGGAAAAGAGACCCAGTACTTC.

The CDR3, as DNA: TGCAGTGCTGGGACAGGGGGCTCTGGAAACACCATATATTTT. Residues: CSAGTGGSGNTIYF. The rearrangement uses TRBV20-1 and TRBJ1-3, with 11 bases lining up with TRBD1. Trimming took 5 bases from V and 0 from J; bases not matched to a gene: 0. In germline, CDR1 is DFQATT, CDR2 SNEGSKA (reference sequence). This CDR3 is 14 amino acids long.

This clonotype turned up a few times. This chain joins TRBV7-6 and TRBJ2-1, with D perhaps matching TRBD1 or TRBD2 (8 bases each). Germline V gives CDR1 SGHVS, CDR2 FNYEAQ. The germline V and J ends were trimmed by 2 bases and 7 bases, with 18 bases remaining between them. The CDR3 runs to 16 residues. CDR3 coding DNA: TGTGCCAGCAGCTTATGGGGCGGGAGGACAGGGAATGAGCAGTTCTTC. The encoded protein is CASSLWGGRTGNEQFF.

In this sample, this clonotype turned up many times. The rearrangement links TRBV7-6 to TRBJ2-1; weak D call: TRBD2 (7 bases). CDR3 length: 16 residues. Germline-derived CDR1 and CDR2 are SGHVS and FNYEAQ. V lost 5 bases and J lost 7, with 21 bases in between. CDR3 DNA sequence: TGTGCCAGCAGCGCCGTCAGGGGAGCGGGGCTAAATGAGCAGTTCTTC. Translated: CASSAVRGAGLNEQFF.

This clonotype was counted at least ten times. The V gene is TRBV20-1, the J gene TRBJ2-3, with D perhaps TRBD2 (5 bases). Germline CDR1 reads DFQATT; CDR2 reads SNEGSKA (reference sequence). V lost 5 bases and J 2 bases, leaving 23 bases between the germline ends. This CDR3 spans 17 amino acids. CDR3 nucleotide sequence: TGCAGTGCTCCACCTCCCCTTCGGAGGCGTGACACAGATACGCAGTATTTT. Translating gives CSAPPPLRRRDTDTQYF.

This clonotype was recorded at least ten times. The genes are TRBV5-1 and TRBJ2-5; 9 nucleotides agree with TRBD2. The CDR3 spans 16 residues. CDR1 is SGHRS, CDR2 YFSETQ, per germline. V lost 4 bases, J lost 5 bases, and 12 bases stayed unmatched. CDR3 protein: CASSPMGGRADETQYF. The CDR3 nucleotides are TGCGCCAGCAGCCCTATGGGCGGGAGGGCCGATGAGACCCAGTACTTC.

This clonotype was seen many times. The chain carries TRBV7-8 and TRBJ2-3; D remains unclear. CDR1 is SGHVS and CDR2 is FQNEAQ in the germline V gene. CDR3 length: 15 residues. The germline V and J ends were trimmed by 8 bases and 3 bases, with 18 bases remaining between them. This CDR3 is CASHMSQFTTDTQYF. DNA of the CDR3: TGTGCCAGCCACATGAGCCAATTTACAACAGATACGCAGTATTTT.

The V and J genes are TRBV12-3 or TRBV12-4 and TRBJ2-3, with TRBD1 matching 10 bases. The CDR3 length is 15 residues. V dropped 6 bases and J dropped 0; count of bases not matched to a gene: 3. The CDR3 DNA sequence: TGTGCCAGCAGGGGGACAGGGGTTAGCACAGATACGCAGTATTTT. It specifies CASRGTGVSTDTQYF.

In its sample, this clonotype was seen many times. The V and J genes are TRBV7-2 and TRBJ1-1, with 9 bases fitting TRBD1. V shed 7 bases, J shed 4 bases, and the junction held 13 bases outside the gene matches. The CDR3 runs 16 residues. Germline V CDR1 and CDR2: SGHTA, FQGNSA. CDR3: CASNTYSGQGSTEAFF. The CDR3 coding sequence is TGTGCCAGCAACACTTACTCGGGACAGGGTTCCACTGAAGCTTTCTTT.

The gene calls are TRBV27 and TRBJ2-7; D unresolved. Germline V lookup: CDR1 MNHEY, CDR2 SMNVEV (reference sequence). V lost 5 bases and J lost 0, with 14 bases in between. The CDR3 is 15 residues long. The CDR3 DNA is TGTGCCAGCAGTCCCTATGACGGTAGCTCCTACGAGCAGTACTTC. Encoded protein: CASSPYDGSSYEQYF.